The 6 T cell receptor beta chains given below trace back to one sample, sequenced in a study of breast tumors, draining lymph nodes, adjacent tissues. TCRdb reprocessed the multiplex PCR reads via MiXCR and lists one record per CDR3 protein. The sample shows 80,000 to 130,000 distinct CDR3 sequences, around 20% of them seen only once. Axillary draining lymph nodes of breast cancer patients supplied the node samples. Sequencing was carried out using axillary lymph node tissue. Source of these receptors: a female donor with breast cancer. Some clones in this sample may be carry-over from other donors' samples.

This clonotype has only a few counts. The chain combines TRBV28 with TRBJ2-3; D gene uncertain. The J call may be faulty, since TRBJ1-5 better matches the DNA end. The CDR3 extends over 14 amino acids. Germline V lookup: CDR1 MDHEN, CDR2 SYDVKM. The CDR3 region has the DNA TGTGCCAGCAGTTTCCTAGCGGGAGAAGATACGCAGCATTTT. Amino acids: CASSFLAGEDTQHF.

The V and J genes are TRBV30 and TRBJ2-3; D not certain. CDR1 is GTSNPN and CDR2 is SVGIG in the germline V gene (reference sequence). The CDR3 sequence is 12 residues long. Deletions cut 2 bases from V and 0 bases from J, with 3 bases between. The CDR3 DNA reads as TGTGCCTGGAGTAGGAGCACAGATACGCAGTATTTT. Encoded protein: CAWSRSTDTQYF. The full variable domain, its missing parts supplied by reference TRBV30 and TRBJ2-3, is SQTIHQWPATLVQPVGSPLSLECTVEGTSNPNLYWYRQAAGRGLQLLFYSVGIGQISSEVPQNLSASRPQDRQFILSSKKLLLSDSGFYLCAWSRSTDTQYFGPGTRLTVL.

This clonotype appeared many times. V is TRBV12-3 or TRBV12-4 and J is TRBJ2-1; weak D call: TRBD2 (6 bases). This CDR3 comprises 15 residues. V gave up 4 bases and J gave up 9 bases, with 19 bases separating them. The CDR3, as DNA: TGTGCCAGCAGTTCATGGATGCGGGATTTTAGTGAGCAGTTCTTC. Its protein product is CASSSWMRDFSEQFF.

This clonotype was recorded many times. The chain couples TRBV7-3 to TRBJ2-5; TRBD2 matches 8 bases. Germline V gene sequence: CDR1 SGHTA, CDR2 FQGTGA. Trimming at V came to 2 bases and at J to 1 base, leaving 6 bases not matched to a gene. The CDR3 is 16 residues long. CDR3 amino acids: CASSLLPRGAQETQYF. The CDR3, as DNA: TGTGCCAGCAGCTTACTTCCGCGGGGGGCCCAAGAGACCCAGTACTTC.

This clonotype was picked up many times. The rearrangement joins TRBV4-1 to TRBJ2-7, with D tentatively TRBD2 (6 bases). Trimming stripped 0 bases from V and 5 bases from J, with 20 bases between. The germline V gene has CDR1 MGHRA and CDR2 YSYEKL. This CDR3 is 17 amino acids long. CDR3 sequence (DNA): TGCGCCAGCAGCCAAGAAAGGGCGGGGAGCTTAATGGACGAGCAGTACTTC. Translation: CASSQERAGSLMDEQYF.

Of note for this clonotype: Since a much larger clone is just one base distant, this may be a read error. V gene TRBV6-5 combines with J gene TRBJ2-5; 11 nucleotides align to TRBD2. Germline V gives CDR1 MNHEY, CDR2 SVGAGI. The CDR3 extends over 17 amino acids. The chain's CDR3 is CASGYGGSGRDQETQYF. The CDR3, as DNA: TGTGCCAGCGGTTACGGCGGTAGCGGGAGGGACCAAGAGACCCAGTACTTC.